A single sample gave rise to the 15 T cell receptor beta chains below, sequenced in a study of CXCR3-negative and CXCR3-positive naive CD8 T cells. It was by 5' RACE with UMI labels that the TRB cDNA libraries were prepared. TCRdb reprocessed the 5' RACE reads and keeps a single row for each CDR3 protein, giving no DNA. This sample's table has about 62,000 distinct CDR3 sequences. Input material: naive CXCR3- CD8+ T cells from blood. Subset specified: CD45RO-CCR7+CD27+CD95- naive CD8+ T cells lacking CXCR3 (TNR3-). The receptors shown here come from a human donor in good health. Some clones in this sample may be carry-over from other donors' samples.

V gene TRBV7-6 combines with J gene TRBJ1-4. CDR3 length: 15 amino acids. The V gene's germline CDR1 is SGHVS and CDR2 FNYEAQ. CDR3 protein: CASSLGRTLGEKLFF.

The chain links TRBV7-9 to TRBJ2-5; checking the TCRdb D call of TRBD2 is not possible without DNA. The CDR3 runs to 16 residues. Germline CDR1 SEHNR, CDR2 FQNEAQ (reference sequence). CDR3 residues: CASSSSGSEVWETQYF.

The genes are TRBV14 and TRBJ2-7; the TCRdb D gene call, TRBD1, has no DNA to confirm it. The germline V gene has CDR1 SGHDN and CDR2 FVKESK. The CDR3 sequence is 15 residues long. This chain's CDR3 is CASSQGLGQGYEQYF.

The CDR3 loop reads CSARAGPTKNIQYF. The chain employs TRBV20-1 and TRBJ2-4; the D call from TCRdb, TRBD2, cannot be confirmed without DNA. Germline values: CDR1 DFQATT, CDR2 SNEGSKA (reference sequence). There are 14 residues in the CDR3.

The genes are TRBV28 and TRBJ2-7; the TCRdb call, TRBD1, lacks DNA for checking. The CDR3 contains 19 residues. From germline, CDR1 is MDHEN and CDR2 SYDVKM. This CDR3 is CASSPLSPSAGRPSYEQYF.

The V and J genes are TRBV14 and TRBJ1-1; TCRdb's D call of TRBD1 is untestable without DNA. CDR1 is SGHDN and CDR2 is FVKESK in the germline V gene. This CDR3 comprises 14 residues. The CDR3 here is CASSSPETGPRAFF.

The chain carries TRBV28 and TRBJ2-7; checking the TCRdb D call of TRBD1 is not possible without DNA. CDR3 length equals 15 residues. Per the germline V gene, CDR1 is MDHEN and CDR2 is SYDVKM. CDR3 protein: CATKAIGASYYEQYF.

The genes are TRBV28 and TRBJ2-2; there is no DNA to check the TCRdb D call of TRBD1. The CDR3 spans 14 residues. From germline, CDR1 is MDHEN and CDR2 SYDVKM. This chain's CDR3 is CASSLLDTGDELFF.

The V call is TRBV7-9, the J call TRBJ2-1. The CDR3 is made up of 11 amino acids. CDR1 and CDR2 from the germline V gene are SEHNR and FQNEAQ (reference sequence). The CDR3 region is CASSTNNEQFF.

CDR3 in amino acids: CSVEGQGNYGYTF. The chain couples TRBV29-1 to TRBJ1-2; TCRdb outputs TRBD1, but without DNA this stays unchecked. This CDR3 contains 13 residues. Per germline, CDR1 SQVTM and CDR2 ANQGSEA.

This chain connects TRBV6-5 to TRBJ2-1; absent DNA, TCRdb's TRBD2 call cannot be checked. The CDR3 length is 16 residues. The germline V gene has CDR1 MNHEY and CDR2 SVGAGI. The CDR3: CASRQLARAVYNEQFF.

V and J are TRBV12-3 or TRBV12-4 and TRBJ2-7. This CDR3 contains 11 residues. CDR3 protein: CASSPDHEQYF.

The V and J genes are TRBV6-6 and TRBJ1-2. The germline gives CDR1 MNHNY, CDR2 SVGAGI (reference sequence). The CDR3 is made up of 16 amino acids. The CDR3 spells CASSYSPPAGGYGYTF.

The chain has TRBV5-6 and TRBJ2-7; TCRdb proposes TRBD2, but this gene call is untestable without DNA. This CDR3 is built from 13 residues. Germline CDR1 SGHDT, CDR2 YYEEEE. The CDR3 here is CASSLARAYEQYF.

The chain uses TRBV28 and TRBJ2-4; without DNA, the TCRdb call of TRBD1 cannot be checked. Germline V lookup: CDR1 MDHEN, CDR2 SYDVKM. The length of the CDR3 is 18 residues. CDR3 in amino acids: CASSLEGQGMGAKNIQYF.